The 13 T cell receptor beta chains listed next were all sequenced from one sample in a study of beta chain features in type 1 diabetes (dated by TCRdb to between 2018 and 2020). What the authors observed across the whole study: In all four CD4+ subsets, TCRB CDR3 length was moderately but significantly shorter in type 1 diabetes patients.

Antigens for these TCRs are unknown. The receptor library was made with the immunoSEQ multiplex PCR assay. The entire amount of isolated RNA was reverse transcribed using the High Capacity cDNA Reverse Transcription Kit, so the sequenced TCRB transcripts were expressed ones. TCRdb mirrors the immuneACCESS table, restricted to in-frame sequences. Some clones are absent from its copies; in checked studies, under half trace to an unresolved V gene, and the reason for the others is unknown. The sample records hundreds of thousands of clones, roughly an eighth of which are singletons. The ten largest clonotypes hold about 0.02% of the sample. Material: naive CD4+ T cells from blood. In light of the paper, this sample's cell subset or site label describes: true naive CD4+ T cells. These receptors were obtained from a man younger than 35 with type 1 diabetes.

This chain connects TRBV5-1 to TRBJ2-4; TRBD1 matches 7 bases. The CDR3 consists of 14 residues. CDR1 is SGHRS, CDR2 YFSETQ, per germline. V was clipped by 4 bases and J by 0 bases; unmatched bases: 1. The CDR3 reads CASSTGVAKNIQYF. The CDR3 nucleotides read TGCGCCAGCAGCACAGGGGTAGCCAAAAACATTCAGTACTTC.

The chain employs TRBV29-1 and TRBJ2-7, with D possibly being TRBD2 (5 bases). V gave up 4 bases and J gave up 2 bases, with 15 bases separating them. This CDR3 is built from 14 residues. Germline CDR1 and CDR2: SQVTM and ANQGSEA. Here the CDR3 reads CSVVGGGVPYEQYF. CDR3 coding DNA: TGCAGCGTTGTCGGCGGAGGAGTTCCCTACGAGCAGTACTTC.

The chain joins TRBV6-5 to TRBJ1-5; D unresolved. The V gene lost 6 bases and the J gene lost 4 bases, with 10 bases spanning the gap. The germline V gene has CDR1 MNHEY and CDR2 SVGAGI. There are 13 residues in the CDR3. For the CDR3, the DNA is TGTGCCAGCAGCCTACGGGAGAATCAGCCCCAGCATTTT. It encodes CASSLRENQPQHF.

This clone came up a few times. The V call is TRBV25-1, the J call TRBJ2-3; 8 positions match TRBD2. Per germline, CDR1 MGHDK and CDR2 SYGVNS. J was trimmed by 7 bases and V by 6 bases; bases with no gene match: 9. The CDR3 length is 14 residues. CDR3 sequence: CASSAGTRGHTQYF. CDR3 DNA: TGTGCCAGCAGCGCTGGGACTAGGGGACATACGCAGTATTTT.

The chain combines TRBV28 with TRBJ1-2, with TRBD1 matching over 7 bases. CDR1 is MDHEN and CDR2 is SYDVKM in the germline V gene. With 0 bases clipped from V and 4 bases from J, the junction kept 5 bases outside the gene matches. This CDR3 region has 15 residues. CDR3 sequence: CASSLWADRAYGYTF. The CDR3 nucleotides read TGTGCCAGCAGTTTATGGGCTGACAGGGCCTATGGCTACACCTTC.

The V call is TRBV30, the J call TRBJ1-2; 8 positions agree with TRBD1. The germline V gene has CDR1 GTSNPN and CDR2 SVGIG (reference sequence). The CDR3 length is 15 residues. After removal of 7 bases from V and 0 bases from J, the junction contained 10 bases not matched to a gene. The CDR3 loop is CAYDRGKTANYGYTF. The CDR3, as DNA: TGTGCCTACGACAGGGGAAAGACGGCTAACTATGGCTACACCTTC.

The rearrangement uses TRBV4-1 and TRBJ2-7; TRBD2 might be the D (6 bases). CDR3 length: 14 residues. Trimming pared 5 bases from V and 7 bases from J, leaving 18 bases between. Germline V CDR1 and CDR2: MGHRA, YSYEKL. CDR3 sequence: CASSIGPGEGEQYF. DNA of the CDR3: TGCGCCAGCAGCATCGGACCGGGGGAAGGGGAGCAGTACTTC.

This clone has only a few counts. This sequence joins TRBV5-1 and TRBJ1-6; maybe TRBD1 (5 bases). The germline CDR1 and CDR2 sequences are SGHRS and YFSETQ. The V end lost 1 base, the J end lost 10 bases, and 9 bases lay between the germline ends. The CDR3 runs to 13 residues. CDR3 sequence: CASSLSRDSPLHF. Written as DNA, the CDR3 is TGCGCCAGCAGCTTGTCCAGGGACTCACCCCTCCACTTT.

The chain uses TRBV25-1 and TRBJ1-2; D is uncertain. The CDR3 totals 11 residues. Germline V lookup: CDR1 MGHDK, CDR2 SYGVNS. Deletions cut 2 bases from V and 3 bases from J, with 1 base between. Here the CDR3 DNA reads TGTGCCAGCAGTGAACACTATGGCTACACCTTC. Amino acid sequence: CASSEHYGYTF.

V is TRBV30 and J is TRBJ2-7; 8 bases are shared with TRBD1. CDR1 is GTSNPN, CDR2 SVGIG, per germline (reference sequence). This CDR3 comprises 15 residues. J lost 6 bases, V lost 5 bases, and 15 bases had no gene match. The CDR3 bases are TGTGCCTGGGACCCCGATGTCAGGGGGCCCCTCGAGCAGTACTTC. Translated: CAWDPDVRGPLEQYF.

The chain recombines TRBV6-6 with TRBJ2-3; 11 positions match TRBD2. The trim removed 3 bases at V and 7 bases at J, leaving 9 bases unmatched. This CDR3 is built from 16 residues. Germline CDR1 is MNHNY and CDR2 is SVGAGI (reference sequence). CDR3 nucleotides: TGTGCCAGCAGTTATTCGGGACTAGCGGTAGCAAATACGCAGTATTTT. Its translation: CASSYSGLAVANTQYF.

This clone was detected a few times. The chain combines TRBV7-2 with TRBJ1-4; the D is unclear. The germline gives CDR1 SGHTA, CDR2 FQGNSA. Trimming took 4 bases from V and 6 from J, leaving 6 bases between them. There are 12 residues in the CDR3. CDR3 sequence reads: CASSSSHEKLFF. The CDR3 DNA sequence: TGTGCCAGCAGCTCTTCCCATGAAAAACTGTTTTTT.

The V and J genes are TRBV29-1 and TRBJ2-5; possibly TRBD2 for D (6 bases). V lost 3 bases and J lost 5, with 13 bases in between. The CDR3 is 13 residues long. Germline V CDR1 and CDR2: SQVTM, ANQGSEA. The CDR3 region has the DNA TGCAGCGTTGAGTCGGGGGACGGGGAGACCCAGTACTTC. Translated, it gives CSVESGDGETQYF.